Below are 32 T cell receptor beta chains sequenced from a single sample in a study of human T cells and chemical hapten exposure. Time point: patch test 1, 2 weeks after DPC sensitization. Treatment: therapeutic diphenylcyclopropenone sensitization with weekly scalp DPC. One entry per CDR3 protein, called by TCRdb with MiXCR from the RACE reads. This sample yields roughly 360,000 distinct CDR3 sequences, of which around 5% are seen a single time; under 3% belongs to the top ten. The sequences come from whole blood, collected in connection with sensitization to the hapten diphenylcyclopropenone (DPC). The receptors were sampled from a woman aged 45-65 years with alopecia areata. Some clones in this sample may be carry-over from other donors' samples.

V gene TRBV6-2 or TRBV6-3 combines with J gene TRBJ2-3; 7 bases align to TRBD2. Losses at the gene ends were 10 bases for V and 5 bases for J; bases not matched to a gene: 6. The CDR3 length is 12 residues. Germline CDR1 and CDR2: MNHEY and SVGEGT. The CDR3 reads CATVAGGDTQYF. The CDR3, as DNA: TGTGCCACCGTAGCGGGCGGAGATACGCAGTATTTT.

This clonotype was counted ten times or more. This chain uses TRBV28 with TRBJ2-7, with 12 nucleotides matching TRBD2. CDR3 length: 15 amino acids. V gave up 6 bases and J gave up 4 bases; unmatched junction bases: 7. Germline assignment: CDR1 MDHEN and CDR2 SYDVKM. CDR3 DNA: TGTGCCAGCAGCCCAATTACTAGCGGGAGGTACGAGCAGTACTTC. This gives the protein CASSPITSGRYEQYF.

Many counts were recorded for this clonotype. CDR3 in DNA: TGTGCCAGCAGCTTAGGGCAGGGGGAAAGCTATGGCTACACCTTC. Its translation: CASSLGQGESYGYTF. This chain joins TRBV7-9 and TRBJ1-2; 7 bases are shared with TRBD1. The CDR3 is made up of 15 amino acids. Germline CDR1 reads SEHNR; CDR2 reads FQNEAQ (reference sequence). Trimming took 1 base from V and 4 from J; bases not matched to a gene: 6.

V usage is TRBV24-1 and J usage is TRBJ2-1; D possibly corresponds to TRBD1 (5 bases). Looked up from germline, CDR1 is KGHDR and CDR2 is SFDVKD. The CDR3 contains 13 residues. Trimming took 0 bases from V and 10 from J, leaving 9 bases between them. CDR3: CATSDLQGREQFF. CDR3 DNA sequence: TGTGCCACCAGTGATTTGCAGGGAAGGGAGCAGTTCTTC.

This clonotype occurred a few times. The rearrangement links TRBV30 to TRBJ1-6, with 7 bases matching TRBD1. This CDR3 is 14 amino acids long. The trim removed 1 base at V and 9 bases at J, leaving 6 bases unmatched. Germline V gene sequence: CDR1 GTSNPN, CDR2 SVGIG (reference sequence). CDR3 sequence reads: CAWSDRGSASPLHF. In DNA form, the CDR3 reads TGTGCCTGGAGTGACAGGGGAAGTGCTTCACCCCTCCACTTT. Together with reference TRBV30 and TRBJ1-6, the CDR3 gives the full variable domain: SQTIHQWPATLVQPVGSPLSLECTVEGTSNPNLYWYRQAAGRGLQLLFYSVGIGQISSEVPQNLSASRPQDRQFILSSKKLLLSDSGFYLCAWSDRGSASPLHFGNGTRLTVT.

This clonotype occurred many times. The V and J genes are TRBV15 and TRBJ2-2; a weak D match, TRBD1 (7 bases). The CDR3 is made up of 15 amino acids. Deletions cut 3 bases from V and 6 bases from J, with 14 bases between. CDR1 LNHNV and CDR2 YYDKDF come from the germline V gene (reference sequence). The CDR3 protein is CATSRPDREAGELFF. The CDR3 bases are TGTGCCACCAGCAGGCCTGACAGGGAGGCCGGGGAGCTGTTTTTT.

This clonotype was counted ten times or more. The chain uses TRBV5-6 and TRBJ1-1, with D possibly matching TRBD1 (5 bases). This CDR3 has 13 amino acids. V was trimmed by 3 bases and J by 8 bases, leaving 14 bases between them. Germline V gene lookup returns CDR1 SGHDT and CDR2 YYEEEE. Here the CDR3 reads CASSSGTSPEAFF. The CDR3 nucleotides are TGTGCCAGCAGCTCAGGGACGTCTCCGGAAGCTTTCTTT.

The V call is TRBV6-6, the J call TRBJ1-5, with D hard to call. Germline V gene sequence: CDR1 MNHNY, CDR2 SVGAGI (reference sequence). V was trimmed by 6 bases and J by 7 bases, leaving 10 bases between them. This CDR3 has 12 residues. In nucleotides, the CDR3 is TGTGCCAGCAGACAATTAAGGCAGCCCCAGCATTTT. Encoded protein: CASRQLRQPQHF.

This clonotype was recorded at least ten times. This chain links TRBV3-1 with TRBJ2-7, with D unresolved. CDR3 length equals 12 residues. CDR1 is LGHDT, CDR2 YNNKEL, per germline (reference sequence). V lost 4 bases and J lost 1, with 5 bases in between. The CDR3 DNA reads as TGTGCCAGCAGCCCCGCGTCCTACGAGCAGTACTTC. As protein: CASSPASYEQYF.

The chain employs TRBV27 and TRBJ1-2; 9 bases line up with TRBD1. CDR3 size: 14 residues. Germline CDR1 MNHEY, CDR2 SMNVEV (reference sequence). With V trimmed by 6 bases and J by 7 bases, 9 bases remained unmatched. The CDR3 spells CASRRTGVWSGYTF. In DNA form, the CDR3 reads TGTGCCAGCAGGAGGACAGGGGTTTGGTCTGGCTACACCTTC.

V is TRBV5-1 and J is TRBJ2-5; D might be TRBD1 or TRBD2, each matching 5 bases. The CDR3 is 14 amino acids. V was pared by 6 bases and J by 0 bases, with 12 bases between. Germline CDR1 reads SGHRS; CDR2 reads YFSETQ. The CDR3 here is CASTGTRYQETQYF. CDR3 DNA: TGCGCCAGCACTGGGACCCGGTACCAAGAGACCCAGTACTTC.

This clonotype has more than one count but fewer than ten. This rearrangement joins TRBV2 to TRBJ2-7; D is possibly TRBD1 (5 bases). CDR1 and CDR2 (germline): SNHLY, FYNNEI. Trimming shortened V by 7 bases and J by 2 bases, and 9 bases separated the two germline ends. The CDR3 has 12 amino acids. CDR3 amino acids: CASTSTAYEQYF. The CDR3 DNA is TGTGCCAGCACTTCGACAGCCTACGAGCAGTACTTC. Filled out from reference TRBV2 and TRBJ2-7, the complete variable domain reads EPEVTQTPSHQVTQMGQEVILRCVPISNHLYFYWYRQILGQKVEFLVSFYNNEISEKSEIFDDQFSVERPDGSNFTLKIRSTKLEDSAMYFCASTSTAYEQYFGPGTRLTVT.

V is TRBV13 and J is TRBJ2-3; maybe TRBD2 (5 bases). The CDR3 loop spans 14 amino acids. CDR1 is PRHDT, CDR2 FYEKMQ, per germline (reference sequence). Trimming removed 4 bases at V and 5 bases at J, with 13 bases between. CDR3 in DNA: TGTGCCAGCAGCTCGCGGACTGCTCTAGATACGCAGTATTTT. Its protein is CASSSRTALDTQYF.

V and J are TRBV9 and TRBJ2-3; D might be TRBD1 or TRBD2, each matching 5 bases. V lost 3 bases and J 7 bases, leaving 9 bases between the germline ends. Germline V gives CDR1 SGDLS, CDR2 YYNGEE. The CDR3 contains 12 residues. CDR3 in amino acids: CASSGDPYTQYF. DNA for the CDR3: TGTGCCAGCAGCGGGGACCCTTATACGCAGTATTTT.

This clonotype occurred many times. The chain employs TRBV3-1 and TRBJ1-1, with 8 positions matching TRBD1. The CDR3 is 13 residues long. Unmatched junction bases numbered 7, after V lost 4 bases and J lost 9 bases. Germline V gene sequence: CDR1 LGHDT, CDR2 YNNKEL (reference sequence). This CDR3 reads CASSPSRDRKAFF. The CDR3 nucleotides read TGTGCCAGCAGCCCCTCCCGGGACAGGAAAGCTTTCTTT. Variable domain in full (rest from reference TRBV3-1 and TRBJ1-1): DTAVSQTPKYLVTQMGNDKSIKCEQNLGHDTMYWYKQDSKKFLKIMFSYNNKELIINETVPNRFSPKSPDKAHLNLHINSLELGDSAVYFCASSPSRDRKAFFGQGTRLTVV.

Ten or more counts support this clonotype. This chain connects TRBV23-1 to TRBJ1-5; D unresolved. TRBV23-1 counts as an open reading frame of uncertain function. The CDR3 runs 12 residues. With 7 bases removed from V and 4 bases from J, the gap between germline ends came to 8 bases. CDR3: CASMEGNQPQHF. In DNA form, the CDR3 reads TGCGCCAGCATGGAGGGTAATCAGCCCCAGCATTTT.

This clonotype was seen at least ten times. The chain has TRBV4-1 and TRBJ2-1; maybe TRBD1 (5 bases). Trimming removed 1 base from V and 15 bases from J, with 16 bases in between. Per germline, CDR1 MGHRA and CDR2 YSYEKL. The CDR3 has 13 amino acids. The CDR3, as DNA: TGCGCCAGCAGCCAAGTGACAGCCATGGAGAGGTTCTTC. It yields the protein CASSQVTAMERFF.

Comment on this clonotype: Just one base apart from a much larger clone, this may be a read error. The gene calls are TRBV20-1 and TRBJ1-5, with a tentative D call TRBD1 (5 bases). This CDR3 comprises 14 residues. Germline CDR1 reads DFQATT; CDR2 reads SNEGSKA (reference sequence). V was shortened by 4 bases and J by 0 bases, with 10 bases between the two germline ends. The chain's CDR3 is CSAKDRDSNQPQHF. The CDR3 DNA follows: TGCAGTGCTAAAGACAGAGATAGCAATCAGCCCCAGCATTTT.

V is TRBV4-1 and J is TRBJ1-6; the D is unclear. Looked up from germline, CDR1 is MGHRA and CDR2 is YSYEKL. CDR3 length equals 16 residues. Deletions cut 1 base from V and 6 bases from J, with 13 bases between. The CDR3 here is CASSQARGWSNSPLHF. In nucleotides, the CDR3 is TGCGCCAGCAGCCAAGCCAGAGGCTGGAGTAATTCACCCCTCCACTTT.

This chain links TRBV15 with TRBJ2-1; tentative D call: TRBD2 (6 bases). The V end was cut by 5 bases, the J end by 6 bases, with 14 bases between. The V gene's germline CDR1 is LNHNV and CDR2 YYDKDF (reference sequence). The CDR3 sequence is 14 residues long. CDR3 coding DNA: TGTGCCACCAGCGCCTCGACTAGTATCAATGAGCAGTTCTTC. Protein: CATSASTSINEQFF.

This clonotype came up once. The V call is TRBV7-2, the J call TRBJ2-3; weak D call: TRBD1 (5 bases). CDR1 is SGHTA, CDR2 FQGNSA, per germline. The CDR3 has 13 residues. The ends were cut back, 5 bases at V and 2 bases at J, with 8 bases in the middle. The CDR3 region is CASSPTVTDTQYF. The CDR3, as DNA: TGTGCCAGCAGCCCGACAGTCACAGATACGCAGTATTTT.

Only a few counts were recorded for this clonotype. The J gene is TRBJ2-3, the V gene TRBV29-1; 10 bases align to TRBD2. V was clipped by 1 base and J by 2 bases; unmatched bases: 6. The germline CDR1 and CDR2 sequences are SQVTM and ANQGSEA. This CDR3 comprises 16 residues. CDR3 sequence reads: CSVEGSLAGYTDTQYF. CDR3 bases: TGCAGCGTTGAAGGCTCACTAGCGGGGTACACAGATACGCAGTATTTT.

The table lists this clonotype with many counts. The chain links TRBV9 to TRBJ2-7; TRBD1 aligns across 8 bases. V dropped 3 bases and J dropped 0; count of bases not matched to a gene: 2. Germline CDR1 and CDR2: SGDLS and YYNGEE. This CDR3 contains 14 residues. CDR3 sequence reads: CASSATGGSYEQYF. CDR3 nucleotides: TGTGCCAGCAGCGCCACAGGGGGCTCCTACGAGCAGTACTTC.

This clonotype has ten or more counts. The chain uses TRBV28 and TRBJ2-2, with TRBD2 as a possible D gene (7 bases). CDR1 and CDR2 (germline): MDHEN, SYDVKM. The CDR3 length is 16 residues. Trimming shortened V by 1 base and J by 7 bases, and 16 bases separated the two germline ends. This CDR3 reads CASSLLAGEGHGELFF. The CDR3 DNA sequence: TGTGCCAGCAGTTTATTGGCAGGGGAGGGTCACGGGGAGCTGTTTTTT.

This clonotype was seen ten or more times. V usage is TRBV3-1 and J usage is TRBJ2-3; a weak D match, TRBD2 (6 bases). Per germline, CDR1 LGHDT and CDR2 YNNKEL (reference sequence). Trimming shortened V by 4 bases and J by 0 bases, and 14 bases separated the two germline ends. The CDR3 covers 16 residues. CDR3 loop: CASSRRGAGSTDTQYF. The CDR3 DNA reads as TGTGCCAGCAGCCGGAGGGGAGCAGGGAGCACAGATACGCAGTATTTT.

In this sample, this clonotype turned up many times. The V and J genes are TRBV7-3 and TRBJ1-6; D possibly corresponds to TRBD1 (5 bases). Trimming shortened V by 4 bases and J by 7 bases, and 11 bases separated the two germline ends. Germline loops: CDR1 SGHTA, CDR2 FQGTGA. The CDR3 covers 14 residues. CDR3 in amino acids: CASSWQGRNSPLHF. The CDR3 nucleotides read TGTGCCAGCAGCTGGCAGGGCAGAAATTCACCCCTCCACTTT.

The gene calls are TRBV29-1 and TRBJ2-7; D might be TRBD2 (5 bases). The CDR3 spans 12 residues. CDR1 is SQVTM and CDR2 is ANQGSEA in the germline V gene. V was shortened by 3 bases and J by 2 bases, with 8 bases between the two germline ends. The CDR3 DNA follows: TGCAGCGTTGAGAAGGGAGCCTACGAGCAGTACTTC. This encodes CSVEKGAYEQYF.

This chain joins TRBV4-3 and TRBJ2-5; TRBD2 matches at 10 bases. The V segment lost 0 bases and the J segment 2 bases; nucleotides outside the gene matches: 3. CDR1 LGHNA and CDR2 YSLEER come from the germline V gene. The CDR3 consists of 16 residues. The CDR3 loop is CASSQDQTSGQETQYF. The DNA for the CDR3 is TGCGCCAGCAGCCAAGATCAGACTAGCGGGCAAGAGACCCAGTACTTC.

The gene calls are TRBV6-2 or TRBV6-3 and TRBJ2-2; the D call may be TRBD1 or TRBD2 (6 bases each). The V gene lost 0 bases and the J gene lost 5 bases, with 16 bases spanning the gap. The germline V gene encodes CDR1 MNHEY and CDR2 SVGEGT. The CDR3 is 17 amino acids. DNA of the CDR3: TGTGCCAGCAGTTACTCGATTCGGGGGACATGGACCGGGGAGCTGTTTTTT. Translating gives CASSYSIRGTWTGELFF.

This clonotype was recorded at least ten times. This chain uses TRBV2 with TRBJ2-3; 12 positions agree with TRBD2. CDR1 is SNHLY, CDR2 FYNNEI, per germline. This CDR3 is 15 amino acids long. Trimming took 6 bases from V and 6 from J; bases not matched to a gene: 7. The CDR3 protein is CASRDPSGGADTQYF. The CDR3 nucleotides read TGTGCCAGCAGGGACCCTAGCGGGGGGGCCGATACGCAGTATTTT.

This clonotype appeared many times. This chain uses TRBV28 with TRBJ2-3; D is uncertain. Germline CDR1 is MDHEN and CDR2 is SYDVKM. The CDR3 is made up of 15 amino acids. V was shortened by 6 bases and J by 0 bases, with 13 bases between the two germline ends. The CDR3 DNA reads TGTGCCAGCAGGCCTGGCGGCGCTAGCACAGATACGCAGTATTTT. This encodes CASRPGGASTDTQYF.

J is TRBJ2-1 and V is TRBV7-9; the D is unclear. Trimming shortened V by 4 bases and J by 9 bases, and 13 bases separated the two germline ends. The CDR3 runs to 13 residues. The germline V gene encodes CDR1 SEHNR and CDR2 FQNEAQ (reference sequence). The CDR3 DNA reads TGTGCCAGCAGCTCTGGCAGGTCGGTTGAGCAGTTCTTC. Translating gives CASSSGRSVEQFF.